A selection of T cell receptor beta chains follows, all from one sample in a study of blood T cells in healthy people across ages. TCRdb used MiXCR to reprocess the 5' RACE reads, holding one entry per CDR3 protein. Among about 1,500,000 distinct CDR3 sequences listed, 42% were seen once. The sequencing sample was made of blood. The source is a woman younger than 35 in good health. CDR3s include the opening cysteine and the closing phenylalanine or tryptophan. Each record gives: D gene, clone size, V gene, J gene, CDR3 DNA, CDR3 protein. The D gene is left open where the match is weak. Only some rows state a clone size, as once, few, many or a class for expanded clones.

d_gene: NA
abundance: few
v_gene: TRBV28
j_gene: TRBJ1-1
CDR3nt: TGTGCCAGCAGTTTCTCGGGGGGGCGGGTTGAAGCTTTCTTT
CDR3aa: CASSFSGGRVEAFF

d_gene: TRBD2
abundance: few
v_gene: TRBV12-3/TRBV12-4
j_gene: TRBJ2-7
CDR3nt: TGTGCCAGCACCCGCGGGGGGTCCTACGAGCAGTACTTC
CDR3aa: CASTRGGSYEQYF

d_gene: NA
abundance: NA
v_gene: TRBV30
j_gene: TRBJ1-3
CDR3nt: TGTGCCTGGAGTGTTTATTTCTCTGGAAACACCATATATTTT
CDR3aa: CAWSVYFSGNTIYF

d_gene: TRBD1
abundance: few
v_gene: TRBV5-1
j_gene: TRBJ2-5
CDR3nt: TGCGCCAGCAGCGCGACAGGGAAAGAGACCCAGTACTTC
CDR3aa: CASSATGKETQYF

d_gene: TRBD1
abundance: NA
v_gene: TRBV6-5
j_gene: TRBJ2-7
CDR3nt: TGTGCCAGCAGCCAACCGGGACAGGGTCTTAACGAGCAGTACTTC
CDR3aa: CASSQPGQGLNEQYF

d_gene: TRBD1
abundance: NA
v_gene: TRBV7-9
j_gene: TRBJ1-1
CDR3nt: TGTGCCAGCAGAGGGGACAGGGTCGTCTGGAACACTGAAGCTTTCTTT
CDR3aa: CASRGDRVVWNTEAFF

d_gene: NA
abundance: NA
v_gene: TRBV6-5
j_gene: TRBJ1-5
CDR3nt: NA
CDR3aa: CACSASNQPQHF

d_gene: TRBD2
abundance: few
v_gene: TRBV7-2
j_gene: TRBJ2-4
CDR3nt: TGTGCCAGCAGCCCCGGACTAGCGGGGCCCCCTGCCAAAAACATTCAGTACTTC
CDR3aa: CASSPGLAGPPAKNIQYF

d_gene: NA
abundance: NA
v_gene: TRBV9
j_gene: TRBJ2-7
CDR3nt: TGTGCCAGCAGCGTAGTGACCTCCTACAATGAGCAGTACTTC
CDR3aa: CASSVVTSYNEQYF

d_gene: TRBD2
abundance: NA
v_gene: TRBV20-1
j_gene: TRBJ2-5
CDR3nt: TGCAGTGCTGCCAGGGGACTAGCGGGAGTTGAGCAGTACTTC
CDR3aa: CSAARGLAGVEQYF

d_gene: NA
abundance: few
v_gene: TRBV6-2/TRBV6-3
j_gene: TRBJ2-7
CDR3nt: TGTGCCAGCAGTTACACTGGATCCCGGGTCCTTTACGAGCAGTACTTC
CDR3aa: CASSYTGSRVLYEQYF

d_gene: NA
abundance: NA
v_gene: TRBV10-3
j_gene: TRBJ1-1
CDR3nt: TGTGCCATCAGTGAGTTCGGCAGATCTGAAGCTTTCTTT
CDR3aa: CAISEFGRSEAFF

d_gene: TRBD1
abundance: few
v_gene: TRBV27
j_gene: TRBJ2-3
CDR3nt: TGTGCCAGCAGTTTTTTGGGGACAGGGGGCACAGATACGCAGTATTTT
CDR3aa: CASSFLGTGGTDTQYF

d_gene: NA
abundance: NA
v_gene: TRBV10-3
j_gene: TRBJ2-7
CDR3nt: TGTGCCATCAGTGAGGCCGTCCAGTCCTACGAGCAGTACTTC
CDR3aa: CAISEAVQSYEQYF

d_gene: NA
abundance: few
v_gene: TRBV11-2
j_gene: TRBJ2-7
CDR3nt: TGTGCCAGCAGCTTAGAGGGGACGCGGGGAGCCTACGAGCAGTACTTC
CDR3aa: CASSLEGTRGAYEQYF

d_gene: NA
abundance: NA
v_gene: TRBV4-1
j_gene: TRBJ2-7
CDR3nt: TGCGCCAGCAGCCAAGCCCGGGGAATGGCCTACGACCAGTACTTC
CDR3aa: CASSQARGMAYDQYF

d_gene: TRBD2
abundance: few
v_gene: TRBV5-1
j_gene: TRBJ2-3
CDR3nt: TGCGCCAGCAGCCCAGGAGGGCGGGAGCTAGATACGCAGTATTTT
CDR3aa: CASSPGGRELDTQYF

d_gene: TRBD1
abundance: NA
v_gene: TRBV6-1
j_gene: TRBJ1-6
CDR3nt: TGTGCCAGCAGTGAACTGGGACAGGGGGATTCACCCCTCCACTTT
CDR3aa: CASSELGQGDSPLHF

d_gene: TRBD2
abundance: NA
v_gene: TRBV6-5
j_gene: TRBJ2-7
CDR3nt: TGTGCCAGCAGTTACGCAGGGCAGCTAGCGGGAGGGCCTAGGTACAATGAGCAGTACTTC
CDR3aa: CASSYAGQLAGGPRYNEQYF

d_gene: TRBD1
abundance: NA
v_gene: TRBV12-3/TRBV12-4
j_gene: TRBJ1-2
CDR3nt: TGTGCAAGCAGCCCCGACAGGGGCCGATACGGGGGCTACACCTTC
CDR3aa: CASSPDRGRYGGYTF

d_gene: TRBD1
abundance: NA
v_gene: TRBV10-3
j_gene: TRBJ2-7
CDR3nt: TGTGCCATCGGGCGACAGGGGGCCTCCTACGAGCAGTACTTC
CDR3aa: CAIGRQGASYEQYF

d_gene: NA
abundance: NA
v_gene: TRBV6-6
j_gene: TRBJ2-5
CDR3nt: TGTGCCAGCAGGAAAGGGGGGGGGGAACAAGAGACCCAGTACTTC
CDR3aa: CASRKGGGEQETQYF

d_gene: NA
abundance: NA
v_gene: TRBV29-1
j_gene: TRBJ2-1
CDR3nt: TGCAGCGTTGAGGCCGCTGCAAGCAATGAGCAGTTCTTC
CDR3aa: CSVEAAASNEQFF

d_gene: NA
abundance: NA
v_gene: TRBV14
j_gene: TRBJ2-1
CDR3nt: TGTGCCAGCAGCCTCCACTCGGGAGAGCAGTTCTTC
CDR3aa: CASSLHSGEQFF

d_gene: NA
abundance: NA
v_gene: TRBV4-1
j_gene: TRBJ2-7
CDR3nt: TGCGCCAGCAGCCGCACGCCAGGGGAGCAGTACTTC
CDR3aa: CASSRTPGEQYF

d_gene: TRBD2
abundance: NA
v_gene: TRBV11-2
j_gene: TRBJ2-7
CDR3nt: TGTGCCAGCAGCTTAGAGTCTAGCGGGAGTTCGGATGAGCAGTACTTC
CDR3aa: CASSLESSGSSDEQYF

d_gene: NA
abundance: few
v_gene: TRBV6-6
j_gene: TRBJ1-2
CDR3nt: TGTGCCAGCAGGGAGACAGCGGGCTACACCTTC
CDR3aa: CASRETAGYTF